This T cell receptor beta chain was captured in a study of shared T cell receptors in the human thymus. V was trimmed by 0 bases and J by 1 base, leaving 20 bases between them. The germline V gene has CDR1 SGHRS and CDR2 YFSETQ. This CDR3 spans 18 amino acids. Profiled with immunoSEQ multiplex PCR; TCRdb holds only in-frame clones, not every one. The table has about 710,000 clones, around 87% seen once. The same specimen was also included in a second study, on human thymus T cells. That source adds: The thymus tissue came from resections taken during corrective heart surgery. Thymic and blood repertoires appeared to show biased V and J gene usage. The related literature has documented a marked overlap of thymic repertoires among unrelated individuals.

The rearrangement uses TRBV5-1 and TRBJ2-7, with D possibly being TRBD2 (6 bases). This receptor was identified in a boy under two years old with a congenital heart defect. The sequenced sample consisted of thymocytes. CDR3 in amino acids: CASSLECGTDAQSYEQYF. Here the CDR3 DNA reads TGCGCCAGCAGCTTGGAGTGCGGGACTGACGCTCAATCCTACGAGCAGTACTTC. Drawing the rest from reference TRBV5-1 and TRBJ2-7, the complete variable domain is KAGVTQTPRYLIKTRGQQVTLSCSPISGHRSVSWYQQTPGQGLQFLFEYFSETQRNKGNFPGRFSGRQFSNSRSEMNVSTLELGDSALYLCASSLECGTDAQSYEQYFGPGTRLTVT.